This T cell receptor beta chain was profiled in a study of shared clonotypes between healthy human individuals. About the research overall: The donor group consisted of a couple of women and three men, aged 18 to 49. General study results and limits: The study sampled only blood, and tissue repertoires likely differ. Non-shared clonotypes had lower generation probabilities than clonotypes shared by all four sorted-subset donors.

Selected positively for CCR7 and CD45RO-negative, naive CD8 cells excluded terminally differentiated effector memory CD45RA+ cells. All donors were healthy HIV-negative adults lacking recent acute infections or vaccinations. Worth noting for this clone: The antigen is undetermined.

TCRdb's copy holds only in-frame clones and misses some; the assay was immunoSEQ multiplex PCR. The sample includes about 680,000 clones, 92% of them seen just once. The source is a man aged 25-45 years in good health. The source material was naive CD8+ T cells sorted from blood.

CDR3 DNA: TGTGCCAGTAGTATCTCTCACCCAGATACGCAGTATTTT. It encodes CASSISHPDTQYF. The chain recombines TRBV19 with TRBJ2-3; no firm D call. Per the germline V gene, CDR1 is LNHDA and CDR2 is SQIVND (reference sequence). The CDR3 contains 13 residues. V dropped 3 bases and J dropped 4 bases, with 8 bases sitting between them. Using reference TRBV19 and TRBJ2-3 for the parts outside the CDR3, the full variable domain is DGGITQSPKYLFRKEGQNVTLSCEQNLNHDAMYWYRQDPGQGLRLIYYSQIVNDFQKGDIAEGYSVSREKKESFPLTVTSAQKNPTAFYLCASSISHPDTQYFGPGTRLTVL.